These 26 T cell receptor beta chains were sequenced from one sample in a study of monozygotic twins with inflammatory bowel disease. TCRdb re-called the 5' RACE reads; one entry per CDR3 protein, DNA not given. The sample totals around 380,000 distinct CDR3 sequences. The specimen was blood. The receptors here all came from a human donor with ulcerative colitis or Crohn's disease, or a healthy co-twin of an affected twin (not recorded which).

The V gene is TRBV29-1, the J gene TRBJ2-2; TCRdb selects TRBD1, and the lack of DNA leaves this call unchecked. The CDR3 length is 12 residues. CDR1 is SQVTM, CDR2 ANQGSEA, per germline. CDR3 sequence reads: CSVAPNNGELFF.

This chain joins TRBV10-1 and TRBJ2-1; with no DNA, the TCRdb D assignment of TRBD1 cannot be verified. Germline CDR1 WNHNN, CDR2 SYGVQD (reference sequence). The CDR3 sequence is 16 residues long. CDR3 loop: CASSVSPDGGQGEQFF.

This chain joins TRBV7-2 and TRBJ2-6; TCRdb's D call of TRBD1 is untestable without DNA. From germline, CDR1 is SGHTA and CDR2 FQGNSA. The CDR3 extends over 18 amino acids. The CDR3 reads CASSERGQGRSGANVLTF.

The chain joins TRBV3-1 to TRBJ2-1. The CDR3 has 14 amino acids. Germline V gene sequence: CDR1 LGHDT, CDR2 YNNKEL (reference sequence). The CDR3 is CASSPIHTNNEQFF.

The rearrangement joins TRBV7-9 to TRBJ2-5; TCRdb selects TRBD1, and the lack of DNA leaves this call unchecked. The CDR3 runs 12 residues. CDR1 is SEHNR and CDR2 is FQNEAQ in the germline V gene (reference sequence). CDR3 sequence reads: CAGGAIEETQYF.

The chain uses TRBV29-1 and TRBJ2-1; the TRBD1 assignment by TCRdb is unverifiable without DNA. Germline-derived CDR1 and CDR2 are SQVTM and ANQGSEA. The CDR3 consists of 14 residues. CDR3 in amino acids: CSVVPRGLYNEQFF.

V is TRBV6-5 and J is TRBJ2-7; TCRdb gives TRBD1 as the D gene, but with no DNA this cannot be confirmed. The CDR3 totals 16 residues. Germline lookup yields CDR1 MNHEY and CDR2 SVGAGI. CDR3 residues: CASSYSSRGGVIEQYF.

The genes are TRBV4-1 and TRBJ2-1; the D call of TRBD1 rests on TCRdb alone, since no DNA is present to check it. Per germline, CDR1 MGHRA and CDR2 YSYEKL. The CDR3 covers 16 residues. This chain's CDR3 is CASSKGTDHPDNEQFF.

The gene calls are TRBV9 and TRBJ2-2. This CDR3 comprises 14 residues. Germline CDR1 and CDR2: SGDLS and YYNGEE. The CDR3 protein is CASSVKVSTGELFF.

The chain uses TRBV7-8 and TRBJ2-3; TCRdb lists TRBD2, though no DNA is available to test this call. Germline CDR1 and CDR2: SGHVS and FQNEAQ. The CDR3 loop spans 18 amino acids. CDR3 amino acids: CASSLGLAGGEFTDTQYF. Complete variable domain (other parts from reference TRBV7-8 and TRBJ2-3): GAGVSQSPRYKVAKRGQDVALRCDPISGHVSLFWYQQALGQGPEFLTYFQNEAQLDKSGLPSDRFFAERPEGSVSTLKIQRTQQEDSAVYLCASSLGLAGGEFTDTQYFGPGTRLTVL.

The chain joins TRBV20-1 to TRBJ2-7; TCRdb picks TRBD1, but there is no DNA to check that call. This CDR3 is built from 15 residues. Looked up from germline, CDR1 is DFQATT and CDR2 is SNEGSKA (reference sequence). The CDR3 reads CSARAGVGSINEQYF.

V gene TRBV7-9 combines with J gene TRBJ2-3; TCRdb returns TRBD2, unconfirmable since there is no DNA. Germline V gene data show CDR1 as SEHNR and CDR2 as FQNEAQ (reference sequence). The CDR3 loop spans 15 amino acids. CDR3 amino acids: CASSHTSGGTDTQYF.

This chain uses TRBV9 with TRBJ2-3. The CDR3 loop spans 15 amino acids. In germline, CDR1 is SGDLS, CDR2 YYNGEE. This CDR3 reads CASSVDGQIYDTQYF.

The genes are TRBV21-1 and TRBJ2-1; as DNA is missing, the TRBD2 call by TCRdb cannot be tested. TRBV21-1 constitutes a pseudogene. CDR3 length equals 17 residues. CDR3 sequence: CASTPLFLAVSYNEQFF.

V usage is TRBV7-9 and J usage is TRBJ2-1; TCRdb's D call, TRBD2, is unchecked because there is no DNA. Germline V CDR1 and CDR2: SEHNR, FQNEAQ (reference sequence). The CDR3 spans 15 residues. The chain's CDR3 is CASSPTLPDSDEQFF.

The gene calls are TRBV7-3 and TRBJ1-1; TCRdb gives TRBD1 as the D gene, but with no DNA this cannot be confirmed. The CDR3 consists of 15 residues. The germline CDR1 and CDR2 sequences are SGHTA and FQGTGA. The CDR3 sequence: CASSHWGWVNTEAFF. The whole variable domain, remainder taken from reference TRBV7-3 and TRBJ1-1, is GAGVSQTPSNKVTEKGKYVELRCDPISGHTALYWYRQSLGQGPEFLIYFQGTGAADDSGLPNDRFFAVRPEGSVSTLKIQRTERGDSAVYLCASSHWGWVNTEAFFGQGTRLTVV.

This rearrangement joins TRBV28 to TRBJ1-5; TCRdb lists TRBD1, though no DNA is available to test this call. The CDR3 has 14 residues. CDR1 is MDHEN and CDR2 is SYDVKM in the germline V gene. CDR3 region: CASTLTGGNQPQHF.

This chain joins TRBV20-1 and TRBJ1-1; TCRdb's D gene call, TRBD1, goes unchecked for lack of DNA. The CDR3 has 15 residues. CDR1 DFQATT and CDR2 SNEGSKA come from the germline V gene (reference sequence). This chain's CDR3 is CSAPRFLGLNTEAFF.

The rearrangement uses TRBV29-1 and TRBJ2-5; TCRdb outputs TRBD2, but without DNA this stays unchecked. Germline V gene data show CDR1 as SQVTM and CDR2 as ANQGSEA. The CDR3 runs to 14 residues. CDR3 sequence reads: CSSLAGGKKETQYF.

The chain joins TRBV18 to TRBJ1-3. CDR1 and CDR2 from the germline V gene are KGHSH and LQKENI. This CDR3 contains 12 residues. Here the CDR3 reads CASSPDGNTIYF.

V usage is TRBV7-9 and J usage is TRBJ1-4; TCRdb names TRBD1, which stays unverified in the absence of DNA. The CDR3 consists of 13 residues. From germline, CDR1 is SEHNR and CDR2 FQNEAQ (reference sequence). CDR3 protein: CAAQDGLNEKLFF.

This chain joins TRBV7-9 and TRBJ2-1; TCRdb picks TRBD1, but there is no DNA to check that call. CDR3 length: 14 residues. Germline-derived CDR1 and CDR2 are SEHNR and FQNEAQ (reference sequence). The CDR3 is CASIRGGTYNEQFF.

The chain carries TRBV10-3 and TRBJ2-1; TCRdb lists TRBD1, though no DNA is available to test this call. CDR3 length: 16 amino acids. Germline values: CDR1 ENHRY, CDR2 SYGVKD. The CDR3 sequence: CAISEEVWTSYNEQFF.

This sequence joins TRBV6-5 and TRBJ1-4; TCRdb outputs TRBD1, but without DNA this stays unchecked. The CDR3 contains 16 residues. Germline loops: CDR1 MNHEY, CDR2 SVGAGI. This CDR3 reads CASSYSQGATNEKLFF.

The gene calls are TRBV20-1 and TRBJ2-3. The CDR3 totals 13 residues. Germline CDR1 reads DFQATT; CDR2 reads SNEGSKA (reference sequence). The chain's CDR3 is CSARRLSTDTQYF.

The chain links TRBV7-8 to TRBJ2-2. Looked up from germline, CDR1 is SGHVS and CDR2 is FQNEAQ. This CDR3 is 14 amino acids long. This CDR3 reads CASSLNSNTGELFF.